This T cell receptor (beta chain) comes out of a study of T cell repertoires in cytomegalovirus infection. In the study overall: From public TCR beta signatures came an indication of both CMV infection and matching HLA type.

The study, taken as a whole, reports: Cumulative frequency of public TCR beta families picked out carriers of CMV plus the relevant HLA.

Only a few counts were recorded for this clonotype. The antigen is undetermined. In germline, CDR1 is MNHEY, CDR2 SVGEGT. The CDR3 loop spans 16 amino acids. V lost 0 bases and J lost 4; bases outside the gene matches: 4. One entry per CDR3 protein, called by TCRdb with MiXCR from the reads. This table holds roughly 640,000 distinct CDR3 sequences, 24% found once. The chain carries TRBV6-2 or TRBV6-3 and TRBJ2-1; 9 bases line up with TRBD2. This receptor was identified in a human donor in good health (CMV status not recorded). Some clones in this sample may be carry-over from other donors' samples. The sample consisted of CD8+ T cells from PBMCs. CDR3 loop: CASSYSSTSGYNEQFF. The CDR3 DNA reads as TGTGCCAGCAGTTACTCGTCGACTAGCGGATACAATGAGCAGTTCTTC.